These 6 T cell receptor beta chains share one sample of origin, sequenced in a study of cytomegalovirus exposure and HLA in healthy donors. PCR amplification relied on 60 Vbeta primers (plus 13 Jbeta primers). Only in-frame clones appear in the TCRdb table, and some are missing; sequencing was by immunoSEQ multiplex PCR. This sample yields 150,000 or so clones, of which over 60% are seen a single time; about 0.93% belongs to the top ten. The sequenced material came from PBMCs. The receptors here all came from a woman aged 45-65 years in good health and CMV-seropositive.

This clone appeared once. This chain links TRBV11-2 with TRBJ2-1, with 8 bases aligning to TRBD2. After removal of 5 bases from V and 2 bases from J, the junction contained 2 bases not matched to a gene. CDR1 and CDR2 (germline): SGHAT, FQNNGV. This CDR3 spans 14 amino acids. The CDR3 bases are TGTGCCAGCAGCGAGCGGGGGCCCTACAATGAGCAGTTCTTC. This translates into CASSERGPYNEQFF. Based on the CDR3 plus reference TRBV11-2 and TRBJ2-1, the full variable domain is EAGVAQSPRYKIIEKRQSVAFWCNPISGHATLYWYQQILGQGPKLLIQFQNNGVVDDSQLPKDRFSAERLKGVDSTLKIQPAKLEDSAVYLCASSERGPYNEQFFGPGTRLTVL.

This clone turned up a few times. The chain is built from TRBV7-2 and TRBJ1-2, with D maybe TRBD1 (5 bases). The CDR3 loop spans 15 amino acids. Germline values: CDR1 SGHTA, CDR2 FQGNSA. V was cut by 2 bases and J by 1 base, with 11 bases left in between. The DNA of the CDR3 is TGTGCCAGCAGCTTATCGGCAGGGATTAACTATGGCTACACCTTC. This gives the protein CASSLSAGINYGYTF.

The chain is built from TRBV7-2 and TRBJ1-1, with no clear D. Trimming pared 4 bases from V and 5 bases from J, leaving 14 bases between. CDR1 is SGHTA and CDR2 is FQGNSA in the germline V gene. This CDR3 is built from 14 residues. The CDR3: CASSSRLDPTEAFF. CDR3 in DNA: TGTGCCAGCAGCTCCAGACTCGACCCTACTGAAGCTTTCTTT.

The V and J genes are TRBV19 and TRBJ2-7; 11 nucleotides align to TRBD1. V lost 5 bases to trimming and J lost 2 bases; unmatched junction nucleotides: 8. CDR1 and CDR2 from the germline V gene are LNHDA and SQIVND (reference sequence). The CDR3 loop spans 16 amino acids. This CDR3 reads CASSSTRDRGAYEQYF. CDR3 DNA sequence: TGTGCCAGTAGTTCAACCCGGGACAGGGGGGCCTACGAGCAGTACTTC.

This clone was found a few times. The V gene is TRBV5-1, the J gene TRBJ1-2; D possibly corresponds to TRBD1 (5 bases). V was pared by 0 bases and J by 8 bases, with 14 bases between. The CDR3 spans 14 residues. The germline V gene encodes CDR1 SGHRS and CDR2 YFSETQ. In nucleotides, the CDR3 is TGCGCCAGCAGCTTGGTCCCCGCGACAGAGGGCTACACCTTC. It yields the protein CASSLVPATEGYTF.

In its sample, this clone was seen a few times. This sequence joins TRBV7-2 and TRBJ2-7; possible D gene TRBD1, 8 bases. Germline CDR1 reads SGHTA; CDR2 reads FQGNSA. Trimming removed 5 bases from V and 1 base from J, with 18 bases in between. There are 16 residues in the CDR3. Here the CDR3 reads CASSKAGTGGSYEQYF. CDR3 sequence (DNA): TGTGCCAGCAGCAAAGCGGGGACAGGTGGATCCTACGAGCAGTACTTC.